These T cell receptor beta chains were read from a single sample in a study of shared clonotypes between healthy human individuals. The repertoire was sequenced with immunoSEQ multiplex PCR; TCRdb's copy has only in-frame clones and lacks some. The sample has fewer than 2.5 million clones, roughly 93% seen once; the top ten hold 0.36%. Material for sequencing was naive CD4+ T cells from PBMCs. The receptor set was obtained from a young man in good health. Some clones in this sample may be carry-over from other donors' samples. Each CDR3 is given with its conserved first and last residue. The order of the fields is J gene, clone size, D gene, V gene, CDR3 DNA, CDR3 protein. The D gene is left open where the match is weak. The size of a clone is reported for some rows only, either as once, few or many, or as a class for expanded clones.

>TRBJ1-3|-|TRBD1|TRBV5-1
TGCGCCAGCAGCCCGACAGGGGGAGCGTCTGGAAACACCATATATTTT
CASSPTGGASGNTIYF
>TRBJ2-5|-|-|TRBV10-3
TGTGCCATCAGTGACGGGATTGAGACCCAGTACTTC
CAISDGIETQYF
>TRBJ2-3|-|TRBD2|TRBV4-1
TGCGCCAGCAGCCGAAATAGCGGGGGCACAGATACGCAGTATTTT
CASSRNSGGTDTQYF
>TRBJ2-7|-|TRBD2|TRBV11-1
TGTGCCAGCAGCTTAGAGGCTAGCGGGGTCTCCTACGAGCAGTACTTC
CASSLEASGVSYEQYF
>TRBJ2-7|-|-|TRBV11-2
TGTGCCAGCAGCCGCTCCTACGAGCAGTACTTC
CASSRSYEQYF
>TRBJ1-3|-|-|TRBV5-1
TGCGCCAGCAGCTGGGGGGGCTCTGGAAACACCATATATTTT
CASSWGGSGNTIYF
>TRBJ1-2|-|-|TRBV28
TGTGCCAGCAAGGGCGTGGCCTCTAATCCCTATGGCTACACCTTC
CASKGVASNPYGYTF
>TRBJ2-3|-|-|TRBV5-1
TGCGCCAGCAGCTTTGGCGGAGGGACAGATACGCAGTATTTT
CASSFGGGTDTQYF
>TRBJ2-7|-|TRBD2|TRBV10-3
TGTGCCAGCCGTCTAGCGGGAGGTAGATCCTACGAGCAGTACTTC
CASRLAGGRSYEQYF
>TRBJ2-7|-|-|TRBV5-1
TGCGCCAGCAGTCGGGACGGGCACGAGCAGTACTTC
CASSRDGHEQYF
>TRBJ2-5|-|-|TRBV15
TGTGCCACCAGCAGAGATATTGGTGGGGGAGAGACCCAGTACTTC
CATSRDIGGGETQYF
>TRBJ2-1|-|-|TRBV29-1
TGCAGCGTTGCAGCAGTGGCCAGGGGAAGAGGTGAGCAGTTCTTC
CSVAAVARGRGEQFF
>TRBJ1-5|-|TRBD1|TRBV28
TGTGCCAGCAGGATGCAGGGGGATCAGCCCCAGCATTTT
CASRMQGDQPQHF
>TRBJ2-7|-|-|TRBV10-3
TGTGCCATCAGCGCCGGCCACGAGCAGTACTTC
CAISAGHEQYF
>TRBJ2-2|-|TRBD2|TRBV5-4
TGTGCCAGCAGCTTGGGTACTAGCGACACCGGGGAGCTGTTTTTT
CASSLGTSDTGELFF
>TRBJ2-3|-|-|TRBV11-2
TGTGCCAGCAGCATCGTCTACCGGGCGGATACGCAGTATTTT
CASSIVYRADTQYF
>TRBJ2-7|-|-|TRBV19
TGTGCCAGTTCCCCGGCGTCGGGGCCTTGGGAGCAGTACTTC
CASSPASGPWEQYF
>TRBJ2-3|-|TRBD2|TRBV11-2
TGTGCCAGCAGCTCCCTAGCGGGAGGAACCACAGATACGCAGTATTTT
CASSSLAGGTTDTQYF
>TRBJ2-7|-|TRBD2|TRBV19
TGTGCCAGTAGCACACTAGCGGGAGGATCCTACGAGCAGTACTTC
CASSTLAGGSYEQYF
>TRBJ2-7|-|TRBD2|TRBV28
TGTGCCAGCAGTTCGCAACGGGGGAGGGCCAGCTCCTACGAGCAGTACTTC
CASSSQRGRASSYEQYF
>TRBJ2-2|-|TRBD2|TRBV5-1
TGCGCCAGCAGCTTGGTTCTAGCGGGAGGCGAGGGGGAGCTGTTTTTT
CASSLVLAGGEGELFF
>TRBJ1-5|-|TRBD1|TRBV9
TGTGCCAGCAGTCCGGGACAGCACAATCAGCCCCAGCATTTT
CASSPGQHNQPQHF
>TRBJ1-5|-|-|TRBV6-5
TGTGCCAGCAGGGCGGGACTTAAGAATCAGCCCCAGCATTTT
CASRAGLKNQPQHF
>TRBJ2-3|once|-|TRBV28
TGTGCCAGCAGTTTAGCGGGGCCTCGGACAGATACGCAGTATTTT
CASSLAGPRTDTQYF
>TRBJ2-2|-|-|TRBV6-5
TGTGCCAGCAGTTCCCCGAACACCGGGGAGCTGTTTTTT
CASSSPNTGELFF
>TRBJ2-5|once|TRBD1|TRBV2
TGTGCCAGCAGCTTACAGGGGATGGGGGAGACCCAGTACTTC
CASSLQGMGETQYF
>TRBJ2-1|-|TRBD2|TRBV5-1
TGCGCCAGCAGCTCGACAGCGGGAGTCGATGAGCAGTTCTTC
CASSSTAGVDEQFF
>TRBJ1-5|-|-|TRBV6-1
TGTGCCAGCAGTGTGTCGCCCAATCAGCCCCAGCATTTT
CASSVSPNQPQHF
>TRBJ2-3|-|-|TRBV7-3
TGTGCCAGCAGCTTAGGGTTGGGTCCTAGCACAGATACGCAGTATTTT
CASSLGLGPSTDTQYF
>TRBJ2-4|-|-|TRBV5-1
TGCGCCAGCAGCGCCTGGGGCAGGAGTTTAGCCAAAAACATTCAGTACTTC
CASSAWGRSLAKNIQYF
>TRBJ1-2|-|-|TRBV28
TGTGCCAGCAGTTTATCAGGGACCGTTAACTATGGCTACACCTTC
CASSLSGTVNYGYTF
>TRBJ2-5|-|-|TRBV20-1
TGCAGTGCTAGAGGTGGGGAGACCCAGTACTTC
CSARGGETQYF
>TRBJ2-1|-|TRBD1|TRBV6-5
TGTGCCAGCAGCTCTTGGGGACAGGGGTTCGATGAGCAGTTCTTC
CASSSWGQGFDEQFF
>TRBJ1-1|-|TRBD1|TRBV5-1
TGCGCCAGCAGCCCCGGGACAGGGGTCCTGGGCACTGAAGCTTTCTTT
CASSPGTGVLGTEAFF
>TRBJ2-3|-|-|TRBV30
TGTGCCTGGAGTGTAGGGGACTCTAGCACAGATACGCAGTATTTT
CAWSVGDSSTDTQYF
>TRBJ2-1|-|-|TRBV21-1
TGTGCCCCATCAAGTTTGAGGTTTGGGGGGTCTCAGTTCTTC
CAPSSLRFGGSQFF
>TRBJ2-1|-|-|TRBV6-1
TGTGCCAGCAGGGGAGGACCCCTTGGGCAGTTCTTC
CASRGGPLGQFF
>TRBJ2-7|once|-|TRBV28
TGTGCCAGCACCCACCGGGCCCCATACGAGCAGTACTTC
CASTHRAPYEQYF